These T cell receptor beta chains were read from a single sample in a study of PD-L1 blockade in urothelial cancer. The assay was immunoSEQ multiplex PCR, and TCRdb's table has in-frame clones only and misses some. The sample lists approximately 67,000 clones; around 88% were seen once. The sequences come from PBMCs, collected around atezolizumab (anti-PD-L1) treatment. All receptors come from a man between 60 and 75 years old with urothelial cancer. The conserved cysteine and the conserved F or W are not part of the CDR3 here.

TRBJ1-3 TRBV7-3 ASAPNPGPGNTIY
TRBJ1-2 TRBV30 AWSVSARGNYGYT
TRBJ2-7 TRBV5-1 ASSLERTPYEQY
TRBJ2-3 TRBV6-6 ASSRGLTDTQY
TRBJ1-6 TRBV2 ASSGQGSNSPLH
TRBJ2-3 TRBV4-1 ASSQEGAGYTQY
TRBJ1-1 TRBV6-1 ASSERSTVSTEAF
TRBJ2-3 TRBV10-1 ASSGAGRTDTQY
TRBJ1-6 TRBV5-1 ASSQGQSDSPLH
TRBJ1-1 TRBV28 ASSYTGANTEAF
TRBJ1-1 TRBV7-2 ASSLGTGTEAF
TRBJ1-2 TRBV4-1 ASSQVVRKAGGPYGYT
TRBJ1-2 TRBV11-3 ASSLDPGVGYT
TRBJ1-2 TRBV4-2 ASSQVTRDSKYQNYGYT
TRBJ1-5 TRBV11-2 ASSLNRGGNQPQH
TRBJ2-2 TRBV2 ASSLGLGSSGELF
TRBJ2-5 TRBV6-1 ASTGTTQETQY
TRBJ2-3 TRBV7-3 ASSLTPWGGTDTQY
TRBJ2-3 TRBV6-5 ASRADRASTDTQY
TRBJ1-2 TRBV29-1 SGGGVDGYT
TRBJ1-1 TRBV14 ASSPGIYDTEAF
TRBJ1-4 TRBV19 ASRRRAGATNEKLF
TRBJ1-1 TRBV29-1 SHGQGHNTEAF
TRBJ2-1 TRBV7-3 ASSSQGGTYNEQF
TRBJ1-1 TRBV28 ASRPTGLNTEAF
TRBJ2-7 TRBV7-8 ASSSHRGGAGYEQY
TRBJ2-3 TRBV9 ASSVLQGHTQY
TRBJ2-7 TRBV7-3 ASSLISGGRYEQY
TRBJ1-3 TRBV6-6 ASSYRGARGNTIY
TRBJ1-5 TRBV30 AWSVYRHTGTPQH
TRBJ1-2 TRBV7-9 ASSLDVGTPYGYT
TRBJ2-1 TRBV7-3 ASSIRVGYNEQF
TRBJ2-7 TRBV5-1 ASSLGQGFIYEQY
TRBJ1-6 TRBV7-9 ASSLAQGGSSYNSPLH
TRBJ2-5 TRBV19 ASSLGRVGETQY
TRBJ1-2 TRBV11-3 ASSLASPDGANYGYT
TRBJ2-6 TRBV11-2 ASSSSGPKSSGANVLT
TRBJ2-2 TRBV6-1 ATSGTGLAGELF
TRBJ1-2 TRBV28 ASSLNSYGYT
TRBJ2-3 TRBV5-1 ASSLGSGAVTDTQY
TRBJ1-4 TRBV6-5 ASSYSHRSNEKLF
TRBJ1-4 TRBV7-9 ASSFSRGNEKLF
TRBJ1-3 TRBV30 AWSVRRGTGNTIY
TRBJ2-2 TRBV4-1 ASSQAGLAGAGTGELF
TRBJ1-1 TRBV21-1 ASSKAREENTEAF
TRBJ1-2 TRBV7-2 ASSQSYRGGGYT
TRBJ2-1 TRBV7-2 ASSLLQGLEQF
TRBJ2-3 TRBV6-6 ASIQGLARTQY
TRBJ2-5 TRBV2 ASSAGDVETQY
TRBJ2-7 TRBV6-5 ASRRTGEGAYEQY
TRBJ2-5 TRBV18 ASSLQGGETQY
TRBJ1-4 TRBV28 ASSLEQGGGKLF
TRBJ2-2 TRBV5-1 ASSFTSFTGELF